A single sample gave rise to the 21 T cell receptor beta chains below, sequenced in a study of identical twins (TCRdb year 2016). Receptor libraries were prepared by 5' RACE. Reads for this sample came from an Illumina HiSeq 2000. TCRdb itself trimmed the public reads at Q25 with fastp, ran MiXCR and retained productive beta chains. Identical CDR3 proteins give one entry, which carries the most common genes and DNA. The sample data list hundreds of thousands of distinct CDR3 sequences, and over 8.5% of these were observed just once. The top ten clonotypes cover around 0.95% of the sample. These records were also assigned to another study, of yellow fever vaccine responses in identical twins.

Sequencing input: PBMCs. All receptors come from a woman aged 18-35 years in good health.

V gene TRBV27 combines with J gene TRBJ1-4; TRBD1 aligns across 7 bases. Germline CDR1 reads MNHEY; CDR2 reads SMNVEV (reference sequence). V dropped 6 bases and J dropped 8; count of bases not matched to a gene: 9. This CDR3 is 14 amino acids long. The CDR3, as DNA: TGTGCCAGCAGCAGACAGGGTATCGCGGAAAAACTGTTTTTT. Translating it yields CASSRQGIAEKLFF.

The chain links TRBV6-4 to TRBJ2-5, with D unresolved. Germline V lookup: CDR1 MRHNA, CDR2 SNTAGT. Trimming cost V 4 bases and J 4 bases, with 10 bases left between them. The length of the CDR3 is 13 residues. In DNA form, the CDR3 reads TGTGCCAGCAGTGCCCGACTGGGAGAGACCCAGTACTTC. It is translated as CASSARLGETQYF.

The table lists this clonotype with a few counts. The gene calls are TRBV7-4 and TRBJ2-7; a possible D gene is TRBD1 (5 bases). The CDR3 is 14 amino acids. Germline V gives CDR1 SGHVT, CDR2 SQSDAQ. V lost 3 bases and J lost 3, with 12 bases in between. The CDR3 protein is CASSFDRNLYEQYF. The CDR3 bases are TGTGCCAGCAGCTTCGACAGAAACCTCTACGAGCAGTACTTC. The full variable domain, completed using reference TRBV7-4 and TRBJ2-7, is GAGVSQSPRYKVAKRGRDVALRCDSISGHVTLYWYRQTLGQGSEVLTYSQSDAQRDKSGRPSGRFSAERPERSVSTLKIQRTEQGDSAVYLCASSFDRNLYEQYFGPGTRLTVT.

This clonotype was detected many times. This sequence joins TRBV6-1 and TRBJ1-3; a possible D gene is TRBD1 (6 bases). CDR3 length: 15 residues. Germline CDR1 is MNHNS and CDR2 is SASEGT. V lost 5 bases, J lost 0 bases, and 11 bases lay in between. The CDR3 DNA is TGTGCCAGCAGTAGGAGGGACACCTCTGGAAACACCATATATTTT. Protein: CASSRRDTSGNTIYF.

The CDR3, as DNA: TGTGCCTGGGGGACAGCCGAGCGGTACGAGCAGTACTTC. Residues: CAWGTAERYEQYF. The chain has TRBV30 and TRBJ2-7, with 7 bases fitting TRBD1. Germline V gives CDR1 GTSNPN, CDR2 SVGIG (reference sequence). V shed 5 bases and J 4 bases; nucleotides not matched to a gene: 8. The CDR3 consists of 13 residues.

This chain uses TRBV20-1 with TRBJ2-2, with D unresolved. Between the trimmed V and J ends, which lost 3 bases and 8 bases, there was a span of 10 bases. The CDR3 contains 12 residues. CDR1 and CDR2 (germline): DFQATT, SNEGSKA (reference sequence). DNA of the CDR3: TGCAGTGCTAGGGCGGACGCTGGGGAGCTGTTTTTT. It codes for CSARADAGELFF.

The table lists this clonotype with a few counts. J is TRBJ2-7 and V is TRBV5-1; maybe TRBD2 (5 bases). From germline, CDR1 is SGHRS and CDR2 YFSETQ. The CDR3 spans 15 residues. Trimming stripped 0 bases from V and 0 bases from J, with 10 bases between. The DNA of the CDR3 is TGCGCCAGCAGCTTGGGATGGACTGACTCCTACGAGCAGTACTTC. Its translation is CASSLGWTDSYEQYF.

This clonotype was counted at least ten times. This chain links TRBV5-1 with TRBJ2-1, with D uncertain. V lost 1 base to trimming and J lost 6 bases, with 11 bases between them. Germline assignment: CDR1 SGHRS and CDR2 YFSETQ. This CDR3 has 14 residues. The DNA of the CDR3 is TGCGCCAGCAGCTTGTTCACCCTCGGCAATGAGCAGTTCTTC. Protein sequence: CASSLFTLGNEQFF.

This clonotype was picked up a small number of times. The J gene is TRBJ2-5, the V gene TRBV19; D not resolved. Germline loops: CDR1 LNHDA, CDR2 SQIVND (reference sequence). Trimming removed 6 bases from V and 5 bases from J, with 7 bases in between. The CDR3 is made up of 11 amino acids. CDR3 residues: CASRGVETQYF. DNA of the CDR3: TGTGCCAGTAGAGGCGTGGAGACCCAGTACTTC.

Here the CDR3 DNA reads TGTGCCAGCAGTCGACAGGACAGGGGAGAAGCTTTCTTT. Amino acids: CASSRQDRGEAFF. The J gene is TRBJ1-1, the V gene TRBV27; 9 positions agree with TRBD1. CDR1 is MNHEY, CDR2 SMNVEV, per germline (reference sequence). CDR3 size: 13 residues. Trimming removed 5 bases from V and 8 bases from J; junction bases left unmatched: 6.

This chain joins TRBV20-1 and TRBJ2-3, with a possible D match to TRBD2 (5 bases). This CDR3 is built from 12 residues. Per the germline V gene, CDR1 is DFQATT and CDR2 is SNEGSKA (reference sequence). The CDR3 region has the DNA TGCAGAGTCGAGCGGAACACAGATACGCAGTATTTT. Translating it yields CRVERNTDTQYF.

This clonotype was picked up many times. V is TRBV20-1 and J is TRBJ2-1; TRBD2 might be the D (5 bases). The CDR3 spans 13 residues. Per germline, CDR1 DFQATT and CDR2 SNEGSKA (reference sequence). The CDR3 region has the DNA TGCAGCCCCCCGGGGTATTCCTACAATGAGCAGTTCTTC. This codes for CSPPGYSYNEQFF.

This clonotype was detected ten times or more. The chain carries TRBV29-1 and TRBJ2-4, with 7 bases identical to TRBD2. The CDR3 is 17 residues long. J was trimmed by 0 bases and V by 0 bases; bases with no gene match: 8. Germline-derived CDR1 and CDR2 are SQVTM and ANQGSEA. The DNA for the CDR3 is TGCAGCGTTGAAGATCATGGGGCTAGCGGAGCCAAAAACATTCAGTACTTC. The encoded protein is CSVEDHGASGAKNIQYF.

This clonotype showed up just a few times. This chain connects TRBV20-1 to TRBJ2-3; 8 nucleotides agree with TRBD2. J gave up 4 bases and V 8 bases, and 14 bases lay outside the gene matches. This CDR3 is 15 amino acids long. Germline assignment: CDR1 DFQATT and CDR2 SNEGSKA (reference sequence). CDR3 DNA sequence: TGCAGTATCCCCGTTGGACTAGCTTACGCAGATACGCAGTATTTT. Translation: CSIPVGLAYADTQYF.

V usage is TRBV4-3 and J usage is TRBJ2-5; no reliable D call. With 0 bases removed from V and 5 bases from J, the gap between germline ends came to 13 bases. In germline, CDR1 is LGHNA, CDR2 YSLEER. This CDR3 comprises 15 residues. The CDR3 loop is CASSQDHRFAETQYF. The CDR3 region has the DNA TGCGCCAGCAGCCAAGATCATCGATTTGCGGAGACCCAGTACTTC.

This clonotype was counted ten times or more. The chain links TRBV12-3 or TRBV12-4 to TRBJ1-5, with 7 bases fitting TRBD1. The CDR3 has 15 amino acids. Unmatched junction bases numbered 11, after V lost 5 bases and J lost 7 bases. The CDR3 DNA sequence: TGTGCCAGCAGTAATGTTGACAGGGCTGTACAGCCCCAGCATTTT. Its protein is CASSNVDRAVQPQHF.

A few counts support this clonotype. The chain employs TRBV20-1 and TRBJ2-1; no definite D call. Trimming stripped 0 bases from V and 0 bases from J, with 12 bases between. The CDR3 sequence is 16 residues long. Germline V CDR1 and CDR2: DFQATT, SNEGSKA (reference sequence). The CDR3 DNA follows: TGCAGTGCTAGAGATACCAGGTCAAGCTCCTACAATGAGCAGTTCTTC. Its translation: CSARDTRSSSYNEQFF.

The V gene is TRBV7-2, the J gene TRBJ2-7, with D tentatively TRBD2 (5 bases). The CDR3 totals 15 residues. Germline lookup yields CDR1 SGHTA and CDR2 FQGNSA. V was clipped by 2 bases and J by 1 base, with 12 bases between them. The CDR3 protein is CASSLYREGSYEQYF. In DNA, the CDR3 is TGTGCCAGCAGCTTATATCGGGAAGGGTCCTACGAGCAGTACTTC.

The V and J genes are TRBV7-8 and TRBJ2-7; the match to TRBD1 covers 9 bases. Trimming removed 1 base from V and 5 bases from J; junction bases left unmatched: 3. The CDR3 is made up of 14 amino acids. The germline V gene encodes CDR1 SGHVS and CDR2 FQNEAQ. Here the CDR3 reads CASSLGTGVDEQYF. CDR3 in DNA: TGTGCCAGCAGCTTAGGGACAGGGGTAGACGAGCAGTACTTC.

The sample holds many counts of this clonotype. The chain carries TRBV24-1 and TRBJ2-3; D uncertain. The CDR3 contains 17 residues. V was pared by 0 bases and J by 0 bases, with 12 bases between. Germline assignment: CDR1 KGHDR and CDR2 SFDVKD. CDR3 region: CATSDLRKDGSTDTQYF. CDR3 DNA sequence: TGTGCCACCAGTGATTTGCGAAAGGACGGCAGCACAGATACGCAGTATTTT.

The chain recombines TRBV10-3 with TRBJ2-3, with TRBD1 matching 10 bases. CDR1 and CDR2 (germline): ENHRY, SYGVKD. The CDR3 loop spans 15 amino acids. The junction had 2 bases not matched to a gene; V was cut back by 0 bases and J by 5 bases. CDR3 coding DNA: TGTGCCATCAGTGAGTCGGACAGGGGGATAGATACGCAGTATTTT. Translation: CAISESDRGIDTQYF.